What follows are 9 T cell receptor beta chains derived from one specimen sequenced in a study of OX40 agonist ivuxolimab in advanced cancers. The protocol was immunoSEQ multiplex PCR, while the TCRdb copy is restricted to in-frame clones and leaves out a portion. The sample contains roughly 64,000 clones, more than 80% of which appear only once. The sample consisted of CD4+ or CD8+ T cells sorted from blood, taken in a trial of the OX40 agonist ivuxolimab. All receptors derive from an adult with an advanced solid tumor such as melanoma, head and neck, liver or kidney cancer.

V gene TRBV18 combines with J gene TRBJ2-3, with D tentatively TRBD2 (6 bases). This CDR3 spans 15 amino acids. Looked up from germline, CDR1 is KGHSH and CDR2 is LQKENI. Trimming left V 3 bases short and J 4 bases short, with 14 bases between. The CDR3 region has the DNA TGTGCCAGCTCACCCTTTTCGGGAGTCGCAGATACGCAGTATTTT. Residues: CASSPFSGVADTQYF.

V and J are TRBV2 and TRBJ1-5; D call uncertain. V was shortened by 4 bases and J by 0 bases, with 16 bases between the two germline ends. There are 17 residues in the CDR3. The germline V gene has CDR1 SNHLY and CDR2 FYNNEI. This chain's CDR3 is CASSGSGISISNQPQHF. The CDR3 DNA is TGTGCCAGCAGTGGAAGCGGCATATCCATTAGCAATCAGCCCCAGCATTTT. The whole variable domain, remainder taken from reference TRBV2 and TRBJ1-5, is EPEVTQTPSHQVTQMGQEVILRCVPISNHLYFYWYRQILGQKVEFLVSFYNNEISEKSEIFDDQFSVERPDGSNFTLKIRSTKLEDSAMYFCASSGSGISISNQPQHFGDGTRLSIL.

The V gene is TRBV5-6, the J gene TRBJ2-1; 13 bases map to TRBD2. CDR3 length: 16 residues. V dropped 4 bases and J dropped 3; count of bases not matched to a gene: 4. From germline, CDR1 is SGHDT and CDR2 YYEEEE. The CDR3 here is CASSELAGGYYNEQFF. Here the CDR3 DNA reads TGTGCCAGCAGCGAACTAGCGGGAGGGTACTACAATGAGCAGTTCTTC.

The CDR3 loop is CASSLSGLRNQPQHF. In DNA, the CDR3 is TGTGCCAGCAGCTTATCCGGGTTGCGGAATCAGCCCCAGCATTTT. The chain has TRBV7-2 and TRBJ1-5; D is uncertain. V was shortened by 2 bases and J by 4 bases, with 12 bases between the two germline ends. Per germline, CDR1 SGHTA and CDR2 FQGNSA. This CDR3 is 15 amino acids long.

This sequence joins TRBV7-2 and TRBJ1-5, with D hard to call. The germline V and J ends were trimmed by 2 bases and 0 bases, with 5 bases remaining between them. CDR3 size: 14 residues. Per the germline V gene, CDR1 is SGHTA and CDR2 is FQGNSA. CDR3 amino acids: CASSLSSSNQPQHF. For the CDR3, the DNA is TGTGCCAGCAGCTTATCATCTAGCAATCAGCCCCAGCATTTT.

This clone was found once. The chain employs TRBV4-1 and TRBJ2-7; the D gene could be TRBD1 or TRBD2 (5 bases each). The CDR3 has 15 amino acids. Germline CDR1 reads MGHRA; CDR2 reads YSYEKL. The germline V and J ends were trimmed by 2 bases and 7 bases, with 18 bases remaining between them. This CDR3 is CASSQPGPRWGEQYF. In DNA form, the CDR3 reads TGCGCCAGCAGCCAACCGGGACCCCGGTGGGGGGAGCAGTACTTC.

V usage is TRBV27 and J usage is TRBJ2-3, with 10 bases aligning to TRBD2. The germline V gene encodes CDR1 MNHEY and CDR2 SMNVEV (reference sequence). The V and J ends lost 10 bases and 5 bases, in that order; junction bases with no gene match: 9. This CDR3 spans 14 amino acids. DNA of the CDR3: TGTGCCACCCACAGCGGGAGGGGAGGAGATACGCAGTATTTT. It translates to CATHSGRGGDTQYF.

V and J are TRBV7-9 and TRBJ2-3; D is perhaps TRBD2 (6 bases). The V end lost 4 bases, the J end lost 6 bases, and 20 bases lay between the germline ends. The CDR3 has 16 amino acids. Germline V CDR1 and CDR2: SEHNR, FQNEAQ (reference sequence). CDR3 region: CASSSLGVGGRDTQYF. The CDR3 bases are TGTGCCAGCAGCTCCCTTGGGGTGGGAGGTCGGGATACGCAGTATTTT.

This chain joins TRBV5-1 and TRBJ2-1, with D unclear. The CDR3 extends over 13 amino acids. Germline CDR1 is SGHRS and CDR2 is YFSETQ. V lost 3 bases and J 4 bases, leaving 8 bases between the germline ends. CDR3 bases: TGCGCCAGCAGCTCCCCCGGGTACAATGAGCAGTTCTTC. Translated, it gives CASSSPGYNEQFF.